This T cell receptor beta chain stems from a study of blood T cell repertoires in COVID-19. The germline gives CDR1 MNHNY, CDR2 SVGAGI (reference sequence). CDR3 size: 14 residues. V lost 2 bases to trimming and J lost 2 bases; unmatched junction nucleotides: 3. In this sample, this clone turned up once. Repertoires were generated with immunoSEQ multiplex PCR, while TCRdb's copy carries only in-frame clones and drops some. The repertoire has 490,000 or so clones, around nine tenths of them found once; the top ten carry approximately 2%. Those who participated ranged in age from roughly 18 to 100 years and resided in about two dozen US areas. In assigning cohorts, the study relied on participant-reported clinical history. Donors in Cohort 3 who had recovered were those with two negative PCRs, healthcare professional clearance, or resolution of their symptoms.

The TCR sequence derives from a woman aged 35 to 49 who had recovered from COVID-19. The chain employs TRBV6-6 and TRBJ2-7; 7 nucleotides agree with TRBD1. What was sequenced was PBMCs or T cells enriched from blood (not recorded which). The CDR3, as DNA: TGTGCCAGCAGTTACAACAGGGGCCCCTACGAGCAGTACTTC. Protein: CASSYNRGPYEQYF.